This TCR beta chain was identified in a study of OX40 agonist ivuxolimab in advanced cancers. Sequencing used immunoSEQ multiplex PCR; TCRdb keeps in-frame clones, though not all of them. The repertoire has 35,000 to 45,000 clones, 83% of them found once; the top ten carry under 25%. With regard to this clone: The target antigen is unknown.

This CDR3 is built from 16 residues. Germline V gives CDR1 MDHEN, CDR2 SYDVKM. Germline trimming cut 5 bases from V and 5 bases from J; bases unmatched to any gene: 7. Points from the study as a whole: Fewer expanded clones were found on average in CD4+ than in CD8+ T cells. There was clonal expansion of CD4+ and CD8+ blood T cells by week 6 at 0.1 to 3.0 mg/kg.

Patients who had autoimmune disease history or got systemic immunosuppression were left out. The source was CD4+ or CD8+ T cells sorted from blood, collected in a trial of the OX40 agonist ivuxolimab. This receptor was taken from an adult with an advanced solid tumor such as melanoma, head and neck, liver or kidney cancer. The V and J genes are TRBV28 and TRBJ2-3; 13 bases agree with TRBD2. CDR3 protein: CASSTPGLAGLDTQYF. CDR3 DNA: TGTGCCAGCAGTACTCCGGGACTAGCGGGATTAGATACGCAGTATTTT.